The TCR beta chain under discussion was sequenced for a study of breast tumors, draining lymph nodes, adjacent tissues. Study-wide results and limits: Tumors had less TCR diversity than lymph nodes, more than nontumor tissue. Data only fit, rather than demonstrated, lymph node origin of most tumor T cells. Most tumor T cells seemingly derive from lymph node, then expand in tumor.

The CDR3 contains 17 residues. Trimming left V 2 bases short and J 4 bases short, with 16 bases between. Germline assignment: CDR1 SGHDT and CDR2 YYEEEE. Samples came from axillary lymph nodes draining the breast cancer. TCRdb reanalysed the multiplex PCR reads using MiXCR and keeps one entry per CDR3 protein. The sample includes 180,000 or so distinct CDR3 sequences, around a third of them seen just once. As for this clonotype: Antigen specificity is unknown.

This sequence was found in a female donor with breast cancer. Some clones in this sample may be carry-over from other donors' samples. J is TRBJ2-6 and V is TRBV5-6; D perhaps matches TRBD1 (5 bases). Sequenced input: axillary lymph node tissue. For the CDR3, the DNA is TGTGCCAGCAGCTTAGCACAGGTTAACACCGGGGCCAACGTCCTGACTTTC. Encoded protein: CASSLAQVNTGANVLTF.